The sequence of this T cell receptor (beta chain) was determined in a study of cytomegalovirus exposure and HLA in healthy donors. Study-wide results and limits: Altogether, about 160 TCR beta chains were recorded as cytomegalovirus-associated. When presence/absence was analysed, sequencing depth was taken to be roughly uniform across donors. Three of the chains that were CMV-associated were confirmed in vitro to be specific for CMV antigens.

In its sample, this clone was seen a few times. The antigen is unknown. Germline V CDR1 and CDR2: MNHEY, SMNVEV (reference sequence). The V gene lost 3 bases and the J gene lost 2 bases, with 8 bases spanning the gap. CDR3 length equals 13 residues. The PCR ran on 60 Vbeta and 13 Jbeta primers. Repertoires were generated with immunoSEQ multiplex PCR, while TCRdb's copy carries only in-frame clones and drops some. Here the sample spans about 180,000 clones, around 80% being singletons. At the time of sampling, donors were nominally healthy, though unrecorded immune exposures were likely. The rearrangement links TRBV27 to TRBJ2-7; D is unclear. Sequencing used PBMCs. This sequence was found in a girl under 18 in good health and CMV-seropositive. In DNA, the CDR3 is TGTGCCAGCAGTTTTTTGGCAACCTACGAGCAGTACTTC. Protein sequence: CASSFLATYEQYF.